The 25 T cell receptor beta chains below were found in one sample sequenced in a study of CD8 T cells in Susac syndrome. RNA totalling roughly 0.45 to 1 ug underwent reverse transcription with random hexamers. TCRdb fed the immunoSEQ multiplex PCR reads into MiXCR, producing one record per CDR3 protein. The data contain approximately 300,000 distinct CDR3 sequences, over 75% of them singletons. Material for sequencing was CD8+ T cells from PBMCs. These receptors all stem from a human donor with multiple sclerosis.

This clonotype was picked up one time. The junction departs from germline at one end; a sequencing error may be responsible. The CDR3 sequence is CAGSLVVERGGELFF. The CDR3 bases are TGTGCCGGCAGCTTAGTAGTGGAGAGGGGCGGGGAGCTGTTTTTT. The chain has TRBV13 and TRBJ2-2; either TRBD1 or TRBD2 may fit D (5 bases each). Germline V gene lookup returns CDR1 PRHDT and CDR2 FYEKMQ (reference sequence). The CDR3 consists of 15 residues.

The genes are TRBV20-1 and TRBJ1-5, with D hard to call. CDR3 length equals 12 residues. With 2 bases removed from V and 6 bases from J, the gap between germline ends came to 8 bases. Germline assignment: CDR1 DFQATT and CDR2 SNEGSKA (reference sequence). Here the CDR3 reads CSARSMVQPQHF. DNA of the CDR3: TGCAGTGCTAGATCCATGGTTCAGCCCCAGCATTTT.

The chain couples TRBV2 to TRBJ1-2, with D uncertain. V was cut by 7 bases and J by 3 bases, with 12 bases left in between. This CDR3 comprises 13 residues. From germline, CDR1 is SNHLY and CDR2 FYNNEI. The CDR3 DNA reads as TGTGCCAGCATCAGCCCTAACGACTATGGCTACACCTTC. It yields the protein CASISPNDYGYTF.

The rearrangement joins TRBV6-2 or TRBV6-3 to TRBJ1-1; 9 bases are a match to TRBD1. The junction had 11 bases not matched to a gene; V was cut back by 2 bases and J by 10 bases. Germline CDR1 reads MNHEY; CDR2 reads SVGEGT. The CDR3 consists of 15 residues. The CDR3 spells CASSYPRDRVVGAFF. CDR3 bases: TGTGCCAGCAGTTACCCCCGGGACAGGGTCGTTGGAGCTTTCTTT.

The chain is built from TRBV27 and TRBJ1-1; D ambiguous. CDR1 MNHEY and CDR2 SMNVEV come from the germline V gene (reference sequence). Trimming removed 8 bases from V and 0 bases from J, with 4 bases in between. The CDR3 is made up of 11 amino acids. The DNA of the CDR3 is TGTGCCAGCCGGATGAACACTGAAGCTTTCTTT. Encoded protein: CASRMNTEAFF.

V and J are TRBV19 and TRBJ1-2, with D tentatively TRBD1 (6 bases). Germline V CDR1 and CDR2: LNHDA, SQIVND (reference sequence). The CDR3 runs 15 residues. Trimming pared 1 base from V and 4 bases from J, leaving 13 bases between. CDR3 protein: CASSIAADSFYGYTF. The CDR3 DNA is TGTGCCAGTAGTATAGCTGCGGACAGCTTCTATGGCTACACCTTC.

This clonotype appeared a few times. This chain uses TRBV11-2 with TRBJ2-7; D is undetermined. This CDR3 has 14 amino acids. Trimming removed 2 bases at V and 5 bases at J, with 13 bases between. Germline V gene data show CDR1 as SGHAT and CDR2 as FQNNGV. CDR3: CASSLTFGRDEQYF. Here the CDR3 DNA reads TGTGCCAGCAGCTTAACTTTCGGACGGGACGAGCAGTACTTC.

The chain is built from TRBV20-1 and TRBJ2-7; weak D call: TRBD2 (6 bases). The CDR3 is made up of 14 amino acids. V was clipped by 2 bases and J by 0 bases, with 11 bases between them. Germline V gene lookup returns CDR1 DFQATT and CDR2 SNEGSKA (reference sequence). CDR3 region: CSARSGWSSYEQYF. DNA for the CDR3: TGCAGTGCTAGAAGCGGGTGGAGCTCCTACGAGCAGTACTTC.

The chain is built from TRBV27 and TRBJ2-7; perhaps TRBD1 as D (5 bases). The V gene's germline CDR1 is MNHEY and CDR2 SMNVEV (reference sequence). V was shortened by 4 bases and J by 0 bases, with 7 bases between the two germline ends. This CDR3 has 13 residues. The CDR3 protein is CASSWGGSYEQYF. As DNA, the CDR3 is TGTGCCAGCAGTTGGGGCGGCTCCTACGAGCAGTACTTC.

This chain uses TRBV20-1 with TRBJ2-1; TRBD2 agrees at 8 bases. CDR1 and CDR2 from the germline V gene are DFQATT and SNEGSKA (reference sequence). The trim removed 2 bases at V and 5 bases at J, leaving 5 bases unmatched. The CDR3 runs 14 residues. The CDR3 coding sequence is TGCAGTGCTAGATTAGCGGGAAGAGACAATGAGCAGTTCTTC. The encoded protein is CSARLAGRDNEQFF.

This chain joins TRBV7-9 and TRBJ1-3; TRBD1 matches 7 bases. Germline lookup yields CDR1 SEHNR and CDR2 FQNEAQ (reference sequence). Trimming removed 6 bases from V and 3 bases from J; junction bases left unmatched: 14. The CDR3 has 17 amino acids. CDR3 protein: CASSGGGTVKYGNTIYF. Written as DNA, the CDR3 is TGTGCCAGCAGTGGCGGGGGGACAGTTAAGTATGGAAACACCATATATTTT. Supplemented by reference TRBV7-9 and TRBJ1-3, the full variable domain reads DTGVSQNPRHKITKRGQNVTFRCDPISEHNRLYWYRQTLGQGPEFLTYFQNEAQLEKSRLLSDRFSAERPKGSFSTLEIQRTEQGDSAMYLCASSGGGTVKYGNTIYFGEGSWLTVV.

This clonotype was found a few times. This chain uses TRBV27 with TRBJ2-7; D possibly corresponds to TRBD2 (6 bases). Trimming removed 7 bases from V and 0 bases from J, with 13 bases in between. The CDR3 loop spans 14 amino acids. Germline V gives CDR1 MNHEY, CDR2 SMNVEV (reference sequence). In DNA form, the CDR3 reads TGTGCCAGCACCTCGGTCGGGGGCTCCTACGAGCAGTACTTC. It specifies CASTSVGGSYEQYF.

The V call is TRBV10-3, the J call TRBJ2-7, with TRBD2 identical over 9 bases. Trimming at V came to 4 bases and at J to 7 bases, leaving 14 bases not matched to a gene. The CDR3 consists of 16 residues. Germline lookup yields CDR1 ENHRY and CDR2 SYGVKD. The DNA of the CDR3 is TGTGCCATCAGTGGGATACTAGCGGGCCCTCCTAGGGAGCAGTACTTC. This gives the protein CAISGILAGPPREQYF.

This clonotype appeared a single time. This sequence joins TRBV5-4 and TRBJ2-3, with a tentative D call TRBD1 (5 bases). The CDR3 is 13 amino acids. Per the germline V gene, CDR1 is SGHNT and CDR2 is YYREEE (reference sequence). Trimming removed 4 bases at V and 5 bases at J, with 11 bases between. The DNA of the CDR3 is TGTGCCAGCAGCCTTTCTAGGGGAGATACGCAGTATTTT. The encoded protein is CASSLSRGDTQYF.

The chain links TRBV12-3 or TRBV12-4 to TRBJ2-3; TRBD2 is a possible D gene (5 bases). Trimming took off 5 bases at V and 0 bases at J, with 12 bases between the two ends. CDR3 length: 15 residues. DNA of the CDR3: TGTGCCAGCAGTCCCCTAAGCGGAAGCACAGATACGCAGTATTTT. Translation: CASSPLSGSTDTQYF.

V gene TRBV7-9 combines with J gene TRBJ2-5, with 10 positions matching TRBD2. Germline trimming cut 3 bases from V and 0 bases from J; bases unmatched to any gene: 7. The germline gives CDR1 SEHNR, CDR2 FQNEAQ (reference sequence). The length of the CDR3 is 17 residues. Here the CDR3 reads CASSFFLAGANQETQYF. CDR3 nucleotides: TGTGCCAGCAGCTTTTTCCTAGCGGGAGCCAACCAAGAGACCCAGTACTTC.

The chain carries TRBV20-1 and TRBJ2-6; tentative D call: TRBD1 (5 bases). The CDR3 loop spans 17 amino acids. The germline CDR1 and CDR2 sequences are DFQATT and SNEGSKA (reference sequence). Trimming removed 8 bases at V and 0 bases at J, with 20 bases between. The CDR3 loop is CSPLQRQIGSGANVLTF. CDR3 sequence (DNA): TGCAGTCCGCTACAAAGACAGATAGGCTCTGGGGCCAACGTCCTGACTTTC.

The V call is TRBV20-1, the J call TRBJ2-1; possible D gene TRBD2, 6 bases. Germline V gene sequence: CDR1 DFQATT, CDR2 SNEGSKA (reference sequence). V lost 2 bases, J lost 4 bases, and 18 bases lay in between. This CDR3 comprises 16 residues. CDR3 protein: CSARPRQRAMYNEQFF. The CDR3 nucleotides are TGCAGTGCTAGACCCCGACAGCGGGCTATGTACAATGAGCAGTTCTTC.

This chain links TRBV7-9 with TRBJ1-2; D is unresolved. The germline V gene has CDR1 SEHNR and CDR2 FQNEAQ (reference sequence). V was shortened by 8 bases and J by 6 bases, with 16 bases between the two germline ends. The CDR3 runs to 13 residues. CDR3 nucleotides: TGTGCCAGCCCCGGGCCACGGGTCGATGGCTACACCTTC. It codes for CASPGPRVDGYTF.

V usage is TRBV30 and J usage is TRBJ2-7; no reliable D call. Trimming left V 0 bases short and J 7 bases short, with 19 bases between. Per the germline V gene, CDR1 is GTSNPN and CDR2 is SVGIG (reference sequence). CDR3 length equals 15 residues. As DNA, the CDR3 is TGTGCCTGGAGTGTACTGGGGTCGCCTGGTCGAGAGCAGTACTTC. Encoded protein: CAWSVLGSPGREQYF.

This chain uses TRBV18 with TRBJ2-7; the match to TRBD1 covers 9 bases. The V gene end was trimmed by 4 bases and the J gene end by 7 bases; junction bases not matched to a gene: 14. This CDR3 is 16 amino acids long. Germline V gene sequence: CDR1 KGHSH, CDR2 LQKENI. The CDR3 here is CASSQVRTGVAGEQYF. DNA for the CDR3: TGTGCCAGCTCACAGGTCCGGACAGGGGTCGCCGGGGAGCAGTACTTC.

CDR3 DNA: TGTGCCAGCAGCACCAGCGGACTCTTAGTCAATGAGCAGTTCTTC. It is translated as CASSTSGLLVNEQFF. The genes are TRBV7-9 and TRBJ2-1; the D gene is possibly TRBD2 (5 bases). Germline V gene sequence: CDR1 SEHNR, CDR2 FQNEAQ (reference sequence). CDR3 length: 15 amino acids. Trimming shortened V by 5 bases and J by 6 bases, and 17 bases separated the two germline ends.

The rearrangement joins TRBV13 to TRBJ2-7; perhaps TRBD2 as D (6 bases). The V gene's germline CDR1 is PRHDT and CDR2 FYEKMQ (reference sequence). This CDR3 region has 15 residues. The V and J ends lost 4 bases and 2 bases respectively, with 15 bases between them. CDR3 bases: TGTGCCAGCAGCTCGCCGTTGGGCGGGGCCTACGAGCAGTACTTC. This codes for CASSSPLGGAYEQYF.

The J gene is TRBJ2-1, the V gene TRBV6-4, with 15 bases fitting TRBD2. The CDR3 runs 19 residues. The germline V gene has CDR1 MRHNA and CDR2 SNTAGT. With 5 bases clipped from V and 2 bases from J, the junction kept 10 bases outside the gene matches. The CDR3 DNA sequence: TGTGCCAGCAGTACCGGGACTAGCGGGAGGCCCCAAACCTACAATGAGCAGTTCTTC. Residues: CASSTGTSGRPQTYNEQFF.

The rearrangement uses TRBV23-1 and TRBJ2-7, with D unclear. TRBV23-1 is placed among ORFs of uncertain function. With 7 bases removed from V and 6 bases from J, the gap between germline ends came to 10 bases. This CDR3 spans 11 amino acids. The DNA for the CDR3 is TGCGCCAGCACTCCCCCCCCCGAGCAGTACTTC. This translates into CASTPPPEQYF.